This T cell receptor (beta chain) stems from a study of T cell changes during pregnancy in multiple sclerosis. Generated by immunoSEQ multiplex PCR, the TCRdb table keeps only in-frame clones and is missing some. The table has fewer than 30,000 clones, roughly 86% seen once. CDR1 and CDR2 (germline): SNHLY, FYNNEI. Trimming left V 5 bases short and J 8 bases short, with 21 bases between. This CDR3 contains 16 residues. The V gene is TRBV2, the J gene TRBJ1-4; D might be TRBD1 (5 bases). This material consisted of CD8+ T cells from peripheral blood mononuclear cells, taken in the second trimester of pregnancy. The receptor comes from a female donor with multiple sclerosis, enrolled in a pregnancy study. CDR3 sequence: CASSPHGGGEGEKLFF. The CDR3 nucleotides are TGTGCCAGCAGTCCACACGGGGGAGGGGAAGGCGAAAAACTGTTTTTT.